What follows are 20 T cell receptor beta chains derived from one specimen sequenced in a study of blood T cell repertoires in COVID-19. Sequenced by immunoSEQ multiplex PCR; TCRdb stores in-frame clones only, minus some. In the table there are 200,000 to 250,000 clones, approximately 88% of which are singletons. Sequenced: PBMCs or T cells enriched from blood (not recorded which). The origin of the receptors is a young man with acute COVID-19.

V gene TRBV28 combines with J gene TRBJ2-7; possibly TRBD2 for D (6 bases). CDR3 length: 12 amino acids. Trimming shortened V by 2 bases and J by 6 bases, and 8 bases separated the two germline ends. The germline CDR1 and CDR2 sequences are MDHEN and SYDVKM. CDR3 DNA: TGTGCCAGCAGTTTACAGGGAGGCGAGCAGTACTTC. It translates to CASSLQGGEQYF.

This rearrangement joins TRBV7-2 to TRBJ1-3; D is ambiguous. V was clipped by 2 bases and J by 1 base, with 9 bases between them. CDR1 SGHTA and CDR2 FQGNSA come from the germline V gene. CDR3 length: 15 amino acids. The CDR3, as DNA: TGTGCCAGCAGCTTATCCGGGGTATCTGGAAACACCATATATTTT. This codes for CASSLSGVSGNTIYF.

Details on this clone: A junction end diverges from the germline sequence, so it may reflect a read error. V usage is TRBV12-3 or TRBV12-4 and J usage is TRBJ1-2, with a tentative D call TRBD1 (5 bases). There are 12 residues in the CDR3. DNA for the CDR3: TGTGCCAGCTCCCCATCGACAGTAAACCCCAACTTC. As protein: CASSPSTVNPNF.

On this clone itself: The sample carries other DNA sequences with the same CDR3. The genes are TRBV18 and TRBJ1-2, with TRBD1 as a possible D gene (6 bases). CDR3 length: 14 residues. Germline V gene sequence: CDR1 KGHSH, CDR2 LQKENI. Trimming stripped 0 bases from V and 4 bases from J, with 9 bases between. The CDR3 bases are TGTGCCAGCTCACCACCCCAGGGGTCCTATGGCTACACCTTC. Its translation: CASSPPQGSYGYTF.

J is TRBJ2-2 and V is TRBV4-2, with 12 bases matching TRBD2. The germline gives CDR1 LGHNA, CDR2 YNFKEQ. The CDR3 loop spans 15 amino acids. V gave up 1 base and J gave up 6 bases; unmatched junction bases: 0. This chain's CDR3 is CASSQGLAGAGELFF. The CDR3 DNA sequence: TGTGCCAGCAGCCAAGGACTAGCGGGAGCCGGGGAGCTGTTTTTT.

The table lists this clone with a count of one. The V gene is TRBV7-2, the J gene TRBJ1-4; D perhaps matches TRBD1 (5 bases). Trimming stripped 3 bases from V and 4 bases from J, with 9 bases between. The CDR3 loop spans 14 amino acids. CDR1 SGHTA and CDR2 FQGNSA come from the germline V gene. This chain's CDR3 is CASSLMGLNEKLFF. In DNA, the CDR3 is TGTGCCAGCAGCTTGATGGGACTTAATGAAAAACTGTTTTTT.

The chain has TRBV18 and TRBJ1-4, with 7 nucleotides matching TRBD1. The CDR3 runs 17 residues. J was trimmed by 7 bases and V by 2 bases; bases with no gene match: 13. The germline V gene encodes CDR1 KGHSH and CDR2 LQKENI. The DNA of the CDR3 is TGTGCCAGCTCACCAGTTAACAGGGGAATTCGTATTGAAAAACTGTTTTTT. Translation: CASSPVNRGIRIEKLFF.

This clone was seen just once. This rearrangement joins TRBV7-8 to TRBJ2-7, with 10 bases matching TRBD1. J lost 1 base, V lost 8 bases, and 5 bases had no gene match. The length of the CDR3 is 14 residues. Germline V gene sequence: CDR1 SGHVS, CDR2 FQNEAQ. CDR3 loop: CASAGTGESYEQYF. CDR3 in DNA: TGTGCCAGCGCGGGGACAGGGGAGTCCTACGAGCAGTACTTC.

The chain joins TRBV5-1 to TRBJ2-7; 8 positions match TRBD2. The CDR3 runs to 15 residues. With 2 bases clipped from V and 0 bases from J, the junction kept 4 bases outside the gene matches. Germline V lookup: CDR1 SGHRS, CDR2 YFSETQ. The CDR3 here is CASSLIAGSSYEQYF. Here the CDR3 DNA reads TGCGCCAGCAGCTTAATAGCGGGAAGCTCCTACGAGCAGTACTTC.

The chain has TRBV7-3 and TRBJ2-7; 14 bases fit TRBD2. With 5 bases clipped from V and 4 bases from J, the junction kept 4 bases outside the gene matches. CDR3 length equals 15 residues. Germline V lookup: CDR1 SGHTA, CDR2 FQGTGA. CDR3 loop: CASSPGLAGGYEQYF. The CDR3 DNA reads TGTGCCAGCAGCCCAGGACTAGCGGGAGGTTACGAGCAGTACTTC.

This chain uses TRBV28 with TRBJ2-1; TRBD2 agrees at 8 bases. This CDR3 has 18 residues. CDR1 is MDHEN and CDR2 is SYDVKM in the germline V gene. J was trimmed by 7 bases and V by 5 bases; bases with no gene match: 19. DNA for the CDR3: TGTGCCAGCAGTCCTGTTGGTCGGGGGGGCGGTGCGAGGAATGAGCAGTTCTTC. This gives the protein CASSPVGRGGGARNEQFF.

V usage is TRBV9 and J usage is TRBJ2-1; D gene unclear. Per the germline V gene, CDR1 is SGDLS and CDR2 is YYNGEE. Between the trimmed V and J ends, which lost 0 bases and 8 bases, there was a span of 15 bases. The CDR3 extends over 15 amino acids. Written as DNA, the CDR3 is TGTGCCAGCAGCGTAGGGCTAGAAGGATGGGATGAGCAGTTCTTC. This gives the protein CASSVGLEGWDEQFF. Based on the CDR3 plus reference TRBV9 and TRBJ2-1, the full variable domain is DSGVTQTPKHLITATGQRVTLRCSPRSGDLSVYWYQQSLDQGLQFLIQYYNGEERAKGNILERFSAQQFPDLHSELNLSSLELGDSALYFCASSVGLEGWDEQFFGPGTRLTVL.

The chain carries TRBV30 and TRBJ2-3, with 10 bases aligning to TRBD2. CDR1 and CDR2 from the germline V gene are GTSNPN and SVGIG (reference sequence). CDR3 size: 15 residues. V was pared by 3 bases and J by 4 bases, with 7 bases of the junction left unmatched. For the CDR3, the DNA is TGTGCCTGGAGATTTAAGCGGGAGGGTCCAGATACGCAGTATTTT. Protein sequence: CAWRFKREGPDTQYF.

Only one count was recorded for this clone. CDR3 sequence: CASGQRAGTDTQYF. The CDR3 nucleotides are TGTGCCAGCGGCCAGCGTGCGGGCACAGATACGCAGTATTTT. The chain links TRBV6-2 or TRBV6-3 to TRBJ2-3; D call uncertain. Trimming pared 8 bases from V and 1 base from J, leaving 13 bases between. The CDR3 extends over 14 amino acids. In germline, CDR1 is MNHEY, CDR2 SVGEGT.

This chain connects TRBV7-9 to TRBJ2-7; D is unresolved. The CDR3 runs 11 residues. Trimming pared 5 bases from V and 5 bases from J, leaving 7 bases between. From germline, CDR1 is SEHNR and CDR2 FQNEAQ (reference sequence). The CDR3 loop reads CASSGRNEQYF. The CDR3 DNA is TGTGCCAGCAGCGGCCGTAACGAGCAGTACTTC.

With respect to this clone: The junction and the germline gene differ at one end; a read error may be behind it. The chain is built from TRBV28 and TRBJ2-3; 9 bases are a match to TRBD2. The germline gives CDR1 MDHEN, CDR2 SYDVKM. The CDR3 has 14 residues. The CDR3 here is CASSPGTSRDTQYF. As DNA, the CDR3 is TGTGCCAGCAGCCCCGGGACTAGCAGAGATACGCAGTATTTT.

V is TRBV4-2 and J is TRBJ2-2, with 7 bases fitting TRBD1. Trimming at V came to 2 bases and at J to 4 bases, leaving 1 base not matched to a gene. The CDR3 length is 14 residues. Germline V gene data show CDR1 as LGHNA and CDR2 as YNFKEQ. CDR3 in DNA: TGTGCCAGCAGCCAAACAGGGGTCACCGGGGAGCTGTTTTTT. It translates to CASSQTGVTGELFF.

This chain joins TRBV3-1 (or the pseudogene TRBV3-2) and TRBJ1-5; D possibly corresponds to TRBD1 (6 bases). The germline V gene encodes CDR1 LGHDT and CDR2 YNNKEL (reference sequence). Deletions cut 4 bases from V and 7 bases from J, with 11 bases between. The CDR3 is 13 amino acids. The CDR3 loop is CASSRSGGQPQHF. CDR3 bases: TGTGCCAGCAGCCGTTCGGGGGGCCAGCCCCAGCATTTT.

The chain uses TRBV7-9 and TRBJ2-2, with 8 bases fitting TRBD2. V shed 9 bases and J 0 bases; nucleotides not matched to a gene: 6. The V gene's germline CDR1 is SEHNR and CDR2 FQNEAQ (reference sequence). The CDR3 runs 15 residues. The CDR3 region has the DNA TGTGCCAGTCGGAGCGGGAGCACGAACACCGGGGAGCTGTTTTTT. Translating gives CASRSGSTNTGELFF. Full variable domain (remainder filled in from reference TRBV7-9 and TRBJ2-2): DTGVSQNPRHKITKRGQNVTFRCDPISEHNRLYWYRQTLGQGPEFLTYFQNEAQLEKSRLLSDRFSAERPKGSFSTLEIQRTEQGDSAMYLCASRSGSTNTGELFFGEGSRLTVL.

V and J are TRBV11-3 and TRBJ2-7; D is unresolved. The CDR3 loop spans 14 amino acids. CDR1 SGHNT and CDR2 YENEEA come from the germline V gene. Trimming cost V 0 bases and J 5 bases, with 11 bases left between them. CDR3 DNA sequence: TGTGCCAGCAGCTTAGATCCCCCACCGGACGAGCAGTACTTC. This encodes CASSLDPPPDEQYF.